The 30 T cell receptor beta chains below all came from one sample that was sequenced in a study of CD8+ T cells in alopecia areata. Investigators isolated RNA and reverse transcribed it into cDNA to act as the sequencing template. Here immunoSEQ multiplex PCR was the method, and the copy in TCRdb shows in-frame clones only, minus some. The sample lists around 70,000 clones, 25% to 35% occurring once. Documented treatment: oral pan-JAK inhibitor, 5-10 mg twice daily. Sample: CD8+ T cells sorted from blood, taken at week 4, from a patient treated with tofacitinib. The source is a human donor with alopecia areata.

Comments on this clone: The junction departs from germline at one end; a sequencing error may be responsible. V and J are TRBV30 and TRBJ1-1; TRBD1 matches 7 bases. Germline V gene sequence: CDR1 GTSNPN, CDR2 SVGIG (reference sequence). This CDR3 comprises 13 residues. CDR3 in amino acids: CAWSNDRVIGLSW. In DNA form, the CDR3 reads TGTGCCTGGAGTAACGACAGGGTGATCGGCCTGAGCTGG.

This clone was recorded a few times. The same CDR3 arises from other DNA sequences in this sample as well. The V gene is TRBV6-1, the J gene TRBJ1-3; D remains ambiguous. CDR3 size: 14 residues. The germline V gene has CDR1 MNHNS and CDR2 SASEGT. V lost 3 bases and J lost 4, with 10 bases in between. The DNA of the CDR3 is TGTGCCAGCAGTGATGGGGTGTCGGGAAACACCATATATTTT. Its translation is CASSDGVSGNTIYF.

The gene calls are TRBV7-2 and TRBJ2-3, with 8 bases aligning to TRBD1. This CDR3 contains 16 residues. Germline V gene data show CDR1 as SGHTA and CDR2 as FQGNSA. Trimming at V came to 1 base and at J to 5 bases, leaving 8 bases not matched to a gene. The CDR3 DNA follows: TGTGCCAGCAGCTTAGAGCAGGGGGCGGGTGTAGATACGCAGTATTTT. As protein: CASSLEQGAGVDTQYF.

This clone has only a few counts. V gene TRBV29-1 combines with J gene TRBJ2-7; D gene ambiguous. CDR1 is SQVTM and CDR2 is ANQGSEA in the germline V gene. V shed 3 bases and J shed 2 bases, with 11 bases lying between them. The CDR3 totals 13 residues. In DNA form, the CDR3 reads TGCAGCGTTGATGGACCTACCCCCTACGAGCAGTACTTC. Encoded protein: CSVDGPTPYEQYF.

This clone was seen more than once but under ten times. The J gene is TRBJ1-4, the V gene TRBV18; D unresolved. Trimming shortened V by 3 bases and J by 3 bases, and 14 bases separated the two germline ends. The germline CDR1 and CDR2 sequences are KGHSH and LQKENI. The CDR3 contains 16 residues. DNA of the CDR3: TGTGCCAGCTCACCCGGTAACAGTGCGGCTAATGAAAAACTGTTTTTT. It specifies CASSPGNSAANEKLFF. Full variable domain (outside the CDR3, taken from reference TRBV18 and TRBJ1-4): NAGVMQNPRHLVRRRGQEARLRCSPMKGHSHVYWYRQLPEEGLKFMVYLQKENIIDESGMPKERFSAEFPKEGPSILRIQQVVRGDSAAYFCASSPGNSAANEKLFFGSGTQLSVL.

This chain links TRBV29-1 with TRBJ2-1, with D possibly TRBD1 on 5 matching bases. V was pared by 4 bases and J by 4 bases, with 8 bases between. From germline, CDR1 is SQVTM and CDR2 ANQGSEA. The CDR3 contains 12 residues. The CDR3 region is CSVAGQYNEQFF. The CDR3 DNA sequence: TGCAGCGTTGCTGGACAATACAATGAGCAGTTCTTC.

This sequence joins TRBV28 and TRBJ2-7; TRBD2 agrees at 13 bases. Germline CDR1 reads MDHEN; CDR2 reads SYDVKM. This CDR3 comprises 16 residues. J lost 4 bases, V lost 3 bases, and 6 bases had no gene match. CDR3 loop: CASSLGTSGTPYEQYF. For the CDR3, the DNA is TGTGCCAGCAGTTTGGGGACTAGCGGGACGCCTTACGAGCAGTACTTC.

The J gene is TRBJ1-4, the V gene TRBV25-1; D is uncertain. V gave up 3 bases and J gave up 7 bases, with 6 bases separating them. CDR1 MGHDK and CDR2 SYGVNS come from the germline V gene. The CDR3 length is 12 residues. The CDR3 reads CASSDVSEKLFF. CDR3 DNA: TGTGCCAGCAGTGACGTGAGTGAAAAACTGTTTTTT.

This chain links TRBV29-1 with TRBJ2-7; perhaps TRBD1 as D (6 bases). Trimming cost V 7 bases and J 3 bases, with 13 bases left between them. This CDR3 comprises 12 residues. Germline V gene sequence: CDR1 SQVTM, CDR2 ANQGSEA. In nucleotides, the CDR3 is TGCAGCGCGAGGGACACCGACTACGAGCAGTACTTC. Its translation: CSARDTDYEQYF.

CDR3 loop: CASSVRQGSQETQYF. The CDR3 DNA reads as TGTGCCAGCAGCGTGAGACAGGGAAGTCAAGAGACCCAGTACTTC. J is TRBJ2-5 and V is TRBV7-9; 7 bases agree with TRBD1. V lost 5 bases, J lost 2 bases, and 8 bases stayed unmatched. The germline CDR1 and CDR2 sequences are SEHNR and FQNEAQ (reference sequence). The CDR3 is made up of 15 amino acids.

The genes are TRBV2 and TRBJ2-6; D is uncertain. Between the trimmed V and J ends, which lost 8 bases and 4 bases, there was a span of 9 bases. The germline V gene encodes CDR1 SNHLY and CDR2 FYNNEI. The CDR3 extends over 13 amino acids. CDR3 nucleotide sequence: TGTGCCAGCCCGGGTAGGGGGGCCAACGTCCTGACTTTC. Residues: CASPGRGANVLTF.

The chain combines TRBV25-1 with TRBJ2-7, with a weak D call TRBD1 (5 bases). The V gene's germline CDR1 is MGHDK and CDR2 SYGVNS. This CDR3 is built from 16 residues. With 1 base removed from V and 3 bases from J, the gap between germline ends came to 16 bases. CDR3 loop: CASSELDWQGYYEQYF. The CDR3 region has the DNA TGTGCCAGCAGTGAATTAGATTGGCAGGGTTACTACGAGCAGTACTTC.

DNA for the CDR3: TGCAGCGTTCGACAGAGCTCCTACAATGAGCAGTTCTTC. Protein: CSVRQSSYNEQFF. This chain uses TRBV29-1 with TRBJ2-1, with D maybe TRBD1 (5 bases). Germline CDR1 and CDR2: SQVTM and ANQGSEA. This CDR3 spans 13 amino acids. Trimming removed 5 bases from V and 0 bases from J, with 8 bases in between.

This clone showed up just a few times. This chain joins TRBV13 and TRBJ2-7, with 9 bases lining up with TRBD2. There are 14 residues in the CDR3. Trimming removed 2 bases from V and 3 bases from J; junction bases left unmatched: 2. From germline, CDR1 is PRHDT and CDR2 FYEKMQ (reference sequence). CDR3 nucleotide sequence: TGTGCCAGCAGCTTATCTAGCGGGAACTACGAGCAGTACTTC. This sequence encodes CASSLSSGNYEQYF.

This chain connects TRBV6-5 to TRBJ2-5; 7 bases agree with TRBD1. The CDR3 is made up of 13 amino acids. The V segment lost 7 bases and the J segment 0 bases; nucleotides outside the gene matches: 2. The V gene's germline CDR1 is MNHEY and CDR2 SVGAGI. CDR3 bases: TGTGCCAGCATTGGGACAGACCAAGAGACCCAGTACTTC. Translating gives CASIGTDQETQYF.

Ten or more counts support this clone. V usage is TRBV4-1 and J usage is TRBJ1-1; D not certain. The CDR3 covers 13 residues. CDR1 and CDR2 (germline): MGHRA, YSYEKL. Between the trimmed V and J ends, which lost 4 bases and 8 bases, there was a span of 14 bases. The CDR3 is CASSPVPGKEAFF. CDR3 nucleotides: TGCGCCAGCAGCCCGGTGCCGGGGAAAGAAGCTTTCTTT.

The chain employs TRBV23-1 and TRBJ2-3, with 10 nucleotides matching TRBD2. TRBV23-1 is an ORF for which the function is uncertain. The CDR3 is 15 residues long. Trimming cost V 3 bases and J 5 bases; bases outside gene matches: 5. The CDR3 loop is CASSHPLAGEDTQYF. In DNA form, the CDR3 reads TGCGCCAGCAGTCATCCTCTAGCGGGAGAAGATACGCAGTATTTT.

This chain links TRBV7-9 with TRBJ1-1; D ambiguous. CDR1 is SEHNR and CDR2 is FQNEAQ in the germline V gene (reference sequence). CDR3 size: 13 residues. The V gene lost 1 base and the J gene lost 2 bases, with 5 bases spanning the gap. CDR3 DNA sequence: TGTGCCAGCAGCTTAGTCCCAAACACTGAAGCTTTCTTT. Its protein is CASSLVPNTEAFF.

This clone was observed a handful of times. The chain carries TRBV7-9 and TRBJ2-7; possible D gene TRBD1, 5 bases. V lost 6 bases and J lost 3, with 24 bases in between. The length of the CDR3 is 17 residues. The germline V gene has CDR1 SEHNR and CDR2 FQNEAQ (reference sequence). The CDR3 loop is CASSFQGAQTRVYEQYF. As DNA, the CDR3 is TGTGCCAGCAGTTTCCAAGGGGCGCAGACAAGAGTCTACGAGCAGTACTTC.

This chain links TRBV7-9 with TRBJ1-2; 9 nucleotides match TRBD1. The CDR3 runs to 16 residues. The V segment lost 5 bases and the J segment 6 bases; nucleotides outside the gene matches: 13. Germline CDR1 SEHNR, CDR2 FQNEAQ (reference sequence). CDR3 region: CASSLGDREVIDGYTF. CDR3 bases: TGTGCCAGCAGCCTAGGGGACAGGGAAGTAATCGATGGCTACACCTTC. The complete variable domain, with remaining parts taken from reference TRBV7-9 and TRBJ1-2, reads DTGVSQNPRHKITKRGQNVTFRCDPISEHNRLYWYRQTLGQGPEFLTYFQNEAQLEKSRLLSDRFSAERPKGSFSTLEIQRTEQGDSAMYLCASSLGDREVIDGYTFGSGTRLTVV.

The rearrangement joins TRBV29-1 to TRBJ2-5; 10 bases match TRBD2. The CDR3 extends over 13 amino acids. Germline loops: CDR1 SQVTM, CDR2 ANQGSEA. J lost 5 bases, V lost 3 bases, and 3 bases had no gene match. As DNA, the CDR3 is TGCAGCGTTGATGCTAGCGGGAGTGAGACCCAGTACTTC. It encodes CSVDASGSETQYF.

This clone came up many times. This rearrangement joins TRBV15 to TRBJ2-7; 7 positions agree with TRBD1. Germline CDR1 is LNHNV and CDR2 is YYDKDF (reference sequence). Trimming took 5 bases from V and 0 from J; bases not matched to a gene: 7. The CDR3 consists of 15 residues. The CDR3, as DNA: TGTGCCACCAGCGTAGGGGACAGCTACTCCTACGAGCAGTACTTC. Translation: CATSVGDSYSYEQYF.

In its sample, this clone was seen a few times. This sequence joins TRBV29-1 and TRBJ2-7; tentatively, D is TRBD1 (6 bases). The CDR3 extends over 12 amino acids. V lost 6 bases and J 3 bases, leaving 12 bases between the germline ends. Germline CDR1 and CDR2: SQVTM and ANQGSEA. The CDR3 spells CSVRDTYYEQYF. The CDR3 DNA sequence: TGCAGCGTCCGGGACACATACTACGAGCAGTACTTC.

This clone was found a few times. The chain joins TRBV29-1 to TRBJ2-7, with D tentatively TRBD1 or TRBD2 (5 bases each). The CDR3 loop spans 12 amino acids. In germline, CDR1 is SQVTM, CDR2 ANQGSEA. V shed 5 bases and J shed 3 bases, with 11 bases lying between them. CDR3 sequence: CSVSGQSYEQYF. Written as DNA, the CDR3 is TGCAGCGTTTCGGGGCAGAGCTACGAGCAGTACTTC.

The chain recombines TRBV6-6 with TRBJ2-7, with a possible D match to TRBD1 (6 bases). This CDR3 contains 13 residues. V gave up 6 bases and J gave up 1 base, with 10 bases separating them. The V gene's germline CDR1 is MNHNY and CDR2 SVGAGI (reference sequence). The CDR3 DNA is TGTGCCAGCAGACCGGACAGTTCCTACGAGCAGTACTTC. Its protein product is CASRPDSSYEQYF.

The chain links TRBV29-1 to TRBJ2-2, with TRBD2 matching 9 bases. Germline assignment: CDR1 SQVTM and CDR2 ANQGSEA. After removal of 2 bases from V and 5 bases from J, the junction contained 6 bases not matched to a gene. CDR3 size: 15 residues. CDR3 residues: CSVERASGITGELFF. Here the CDR3 DNA reads TGCAGCGTTGAACGGGCTAGCGGGATAACCGGGGAGCTGTTTTTT.

The chain uses TRBV27 and TRBJ2-7; no reliable D call. Between the trimmed V and J ends, which lost 1 base and 4 bases, there was a span of 8 bases. Germline assignment: CDR1 MNHEY and CDR2 SMNVEV (reference sequence). The CDR3 spans 13 residues. In DNA form, the CDR3 reads TGTGCCAGCAGTTTATTTCATGGGTACGAGCAGTACTTC. This gives the protein CASSLFHGYEQYF.

A few counts support this clone. J is TRBJ1-5 and V is TRBV7-9, with a possible D match to TRBD1 (5 bases). V dropped 5 bases and J dropped 2 bases, with 10 bases sitting between them. Per the germline V gene, CDR1 is SEHNR and CDR2 is FQNEAQ (reference sequence). This CDR3 region has 14 residues. The CDR3 DNA is TGTGCCAGCAGCCCGGGGGGGGGCAATCAGCCCCAGCATTTT. It encodes CASSPGGGNQPQHF.

The table lists this clone with a few counts. The chain carries TRBV29-1 and TRBJ2-5; 7 nucleotides align to TRBD2. There are 11 residues in the CDR3. Germline trimming cut 6 bases from V and 13 bases from J; bases unmatched to any gene: 11. Germline lookup yields CDR1 SQVTM and CDR2 ANQGSEA. The CDR3 DNA is TGCAGCGTCCCCCCGGGAGGCAGGCCGTACTTC. Translating it yields CSVPPGGRPYF.

There are a few counts of this clone. J is TRBJ1-5 and V is TRBV29-1; tentative D call: TRBD1 (6 bases). Per germline, CDR1 SQVTM and CDR2 ANQGSEA. The CDR3 has 13 amino acids. Trimming stripped 4 bases from V and 6 bases from J, with 13 bases between. The DNA for the CDR3 is TGCAGCGTTGCCAGGGGCCTGGGTCAGCCCCAGCATTTT. Translating gives CSVARGLGQPQHF.